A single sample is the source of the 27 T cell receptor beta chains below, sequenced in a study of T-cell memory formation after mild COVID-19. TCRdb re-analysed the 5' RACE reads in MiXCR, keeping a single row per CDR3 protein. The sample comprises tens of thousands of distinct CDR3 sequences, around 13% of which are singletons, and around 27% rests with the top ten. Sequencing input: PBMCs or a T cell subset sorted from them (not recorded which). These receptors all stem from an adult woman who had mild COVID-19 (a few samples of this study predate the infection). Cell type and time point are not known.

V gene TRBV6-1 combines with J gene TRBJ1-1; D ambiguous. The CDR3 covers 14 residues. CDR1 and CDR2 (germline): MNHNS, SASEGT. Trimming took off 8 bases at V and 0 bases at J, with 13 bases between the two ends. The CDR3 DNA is TGTGCCAGCCCTCCTTCCGGAATGAACACTGAAGCTTTCTTT. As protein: CASPPSGMNTEAFF.

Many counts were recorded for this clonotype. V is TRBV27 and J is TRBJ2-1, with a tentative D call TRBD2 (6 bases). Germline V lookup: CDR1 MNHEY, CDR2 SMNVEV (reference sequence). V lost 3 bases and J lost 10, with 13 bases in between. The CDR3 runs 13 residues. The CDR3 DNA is TGTGCCAGCAGTTTGGCTAGCGCTACGGAGCAGTTCTTC. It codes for CASSLASATEQFF.

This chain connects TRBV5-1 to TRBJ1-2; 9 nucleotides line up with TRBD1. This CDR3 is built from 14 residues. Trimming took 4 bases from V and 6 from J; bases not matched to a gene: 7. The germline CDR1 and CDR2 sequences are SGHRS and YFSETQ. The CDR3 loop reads CASSPTGGQDGYTF. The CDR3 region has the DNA TGCGCCAGCAGCCCGACAGGGGGTCAGGATGGCTACACCTTC.

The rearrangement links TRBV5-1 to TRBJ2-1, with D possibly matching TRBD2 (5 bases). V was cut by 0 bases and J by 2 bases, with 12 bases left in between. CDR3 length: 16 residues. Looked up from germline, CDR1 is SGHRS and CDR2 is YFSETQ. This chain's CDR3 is CASSLGWGVTYNEQFF. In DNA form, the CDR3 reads TGCGCCAGCAGCTTGGGATGGGGAGTCACCTACAATGAGCAGTTCTTC.

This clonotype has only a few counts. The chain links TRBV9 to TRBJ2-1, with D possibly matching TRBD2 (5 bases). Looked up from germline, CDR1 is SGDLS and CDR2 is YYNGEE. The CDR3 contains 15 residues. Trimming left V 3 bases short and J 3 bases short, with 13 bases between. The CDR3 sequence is CASSAQTRGYNEQFF. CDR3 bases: TGTGCCAGCAGCGCCCAAACACGGGGCTACAATGAGCAGTTCTTC.

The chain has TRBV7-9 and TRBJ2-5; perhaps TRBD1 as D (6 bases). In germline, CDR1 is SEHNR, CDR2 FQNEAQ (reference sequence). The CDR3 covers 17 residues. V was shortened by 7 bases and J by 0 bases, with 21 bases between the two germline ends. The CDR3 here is CASTPVPGHMDQETQYF. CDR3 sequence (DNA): TGTGCCAGCACCCCAGTGCCGGGACACATGGACCAAGAGACCCAGTACTTC.

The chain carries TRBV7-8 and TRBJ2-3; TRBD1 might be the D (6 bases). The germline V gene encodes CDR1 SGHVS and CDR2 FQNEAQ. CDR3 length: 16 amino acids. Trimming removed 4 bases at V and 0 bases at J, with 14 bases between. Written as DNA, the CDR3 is TGTGCCAGCAGCTGGACGACAGGTCCAAGCACAGATACGCAGTATTTT. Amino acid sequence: CASSWTTGPSTDTQYF.

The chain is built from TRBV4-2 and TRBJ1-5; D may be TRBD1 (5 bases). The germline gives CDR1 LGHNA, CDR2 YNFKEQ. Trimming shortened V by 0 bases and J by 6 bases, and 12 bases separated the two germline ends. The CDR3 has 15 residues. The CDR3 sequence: CASSQDRGVTQPQHF. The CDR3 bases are TGTGCCAGCAGCCAAGATAGAGGGGTAACTCAGCCCCAGCATTTT.

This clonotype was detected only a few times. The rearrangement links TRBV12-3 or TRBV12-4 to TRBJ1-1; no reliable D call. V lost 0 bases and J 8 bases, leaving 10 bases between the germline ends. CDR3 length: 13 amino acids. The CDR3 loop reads CASSLAASAEAFF. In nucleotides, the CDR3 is TGTGCCAGCAGTTTAGCGGCGTCCGCGGAAGCTTTCTTT.

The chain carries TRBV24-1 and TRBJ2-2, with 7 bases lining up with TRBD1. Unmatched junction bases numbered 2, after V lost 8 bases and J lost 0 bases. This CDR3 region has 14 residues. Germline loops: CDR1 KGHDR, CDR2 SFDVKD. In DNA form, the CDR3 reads TGTGCCACCATGGACAGGTCGAACACCGGGGAGCTGTTTTTT. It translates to CATMDRSNTGELFF.

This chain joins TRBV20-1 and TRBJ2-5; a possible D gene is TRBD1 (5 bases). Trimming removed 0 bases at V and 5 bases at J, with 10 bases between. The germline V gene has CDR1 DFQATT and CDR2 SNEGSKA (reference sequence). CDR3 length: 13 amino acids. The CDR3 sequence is CSARDQGRETQYF. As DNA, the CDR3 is TGCAGTGCTAGAGATCAGGGTCGGGAGACCCAGTACTTC.

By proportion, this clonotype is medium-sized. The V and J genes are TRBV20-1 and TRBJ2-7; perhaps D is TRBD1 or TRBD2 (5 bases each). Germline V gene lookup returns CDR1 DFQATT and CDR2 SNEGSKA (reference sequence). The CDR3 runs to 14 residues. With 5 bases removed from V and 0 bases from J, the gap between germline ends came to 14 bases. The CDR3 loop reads CSAEGTSNSYEQYF. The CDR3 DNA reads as TGCAGTGCTGAAGGGACCTCCAACTCCTACGAGCAGTACTTC.

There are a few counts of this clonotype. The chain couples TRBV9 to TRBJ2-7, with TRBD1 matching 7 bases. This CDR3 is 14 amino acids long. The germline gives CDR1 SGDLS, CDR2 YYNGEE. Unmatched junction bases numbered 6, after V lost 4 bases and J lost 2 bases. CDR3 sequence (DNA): TGTGCCAGCAGCCGAGGACAGGCTACCTACGAGCAGTACTTC. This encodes CASSRGQATYEQYF.

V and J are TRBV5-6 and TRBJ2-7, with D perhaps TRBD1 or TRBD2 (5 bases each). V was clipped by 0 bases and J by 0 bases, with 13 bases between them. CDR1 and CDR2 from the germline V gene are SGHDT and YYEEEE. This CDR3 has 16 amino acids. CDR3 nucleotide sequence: TGTGCCAGCAGCTTGGAGAGCGAGGGGAGCTCCTACGAGCAGTACTTC. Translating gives CASSLESEGSSYEQYF.

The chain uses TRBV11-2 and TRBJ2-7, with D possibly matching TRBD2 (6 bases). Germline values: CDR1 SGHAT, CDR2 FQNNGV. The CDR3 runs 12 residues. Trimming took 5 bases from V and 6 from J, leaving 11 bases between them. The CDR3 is CASSPGGVEQYF. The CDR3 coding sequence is TGTGCCAGCAGCCCAGGAGGGGTCGAGCAGTACTTC. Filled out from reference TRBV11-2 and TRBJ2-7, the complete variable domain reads EAGVAQSPRYKIIEKRQSVAFWCNPISGHATLYWYQQILGQGPKLLIQFQNNGVVDDSQLPKDRFSAERLKGVDSTLKIQPAKLEDSAVYLCASSPGGVEQYFGPGTRLTVT.

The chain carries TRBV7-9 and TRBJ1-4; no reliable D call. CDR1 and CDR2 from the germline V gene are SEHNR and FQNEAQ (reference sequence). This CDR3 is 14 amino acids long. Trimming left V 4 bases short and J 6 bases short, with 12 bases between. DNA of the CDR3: TGTGCCAGCAGCTCCTGGGATAAAGATGAAAAACTGTTTTTT. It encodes CASSSWDKDEKLFF.

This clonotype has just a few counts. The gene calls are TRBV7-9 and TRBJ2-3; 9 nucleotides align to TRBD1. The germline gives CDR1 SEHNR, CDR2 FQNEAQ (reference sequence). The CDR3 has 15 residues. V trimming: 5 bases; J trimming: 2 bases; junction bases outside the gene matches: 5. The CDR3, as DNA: TGTGCCAGCAGCGTGGGACAGGGTGACACAGATACGCAGTATTTT. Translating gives CASSVGQGDTDTQYF.

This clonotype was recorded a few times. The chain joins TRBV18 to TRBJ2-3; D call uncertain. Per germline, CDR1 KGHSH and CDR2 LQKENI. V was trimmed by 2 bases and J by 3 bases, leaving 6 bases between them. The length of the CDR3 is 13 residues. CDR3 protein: CASSPWETDTQYF. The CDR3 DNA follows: TGTGCCAGCTCACCATGGGAAACAGATACGCAGTATTTT. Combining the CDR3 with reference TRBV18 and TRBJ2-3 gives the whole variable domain NAGVMQNPRHLVRRRGQEARLRCSPMKGHSHVYWYRQLPEEGLKFMVYLQKENIIDESGMPKERFSAEFPKEGPSILRIQQVVRGDSAAYFCASSPWETDTQYFGPGTRLTVL.

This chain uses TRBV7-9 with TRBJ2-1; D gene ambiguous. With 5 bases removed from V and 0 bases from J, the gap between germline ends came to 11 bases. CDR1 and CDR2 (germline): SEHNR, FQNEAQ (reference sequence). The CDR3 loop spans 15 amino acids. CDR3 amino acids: CASSNPLRSYNEQFF. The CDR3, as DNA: TGTGCCAGCAGCAACCCGTTACGCTCCTACAATGAGCAGTTCTTC.

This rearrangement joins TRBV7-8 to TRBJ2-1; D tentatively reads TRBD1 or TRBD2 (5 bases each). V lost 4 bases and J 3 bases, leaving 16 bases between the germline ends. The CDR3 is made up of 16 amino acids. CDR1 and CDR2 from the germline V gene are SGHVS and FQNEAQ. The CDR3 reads CASSSTGTPNYNEQFF. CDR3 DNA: TGTGCCAGCAGCTCCACCGGGACGCCAAACTACAATGAGCAGTTCTTC.

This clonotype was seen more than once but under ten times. CDR3 loop: CSARDPRIGTSGRTSSHEQYF. CDR3 nucleotides: TGCAGTGCTAGAGATCCGAGGATCGGGACTAGCGGGAGAACATCGTCCCACGAGCAGTACTTC. This sequence joins TRBV20-1 and TRBJ2-7; TRBD2 agrees at 14 bases. The germline V gene encodes CDR1 DFQATT and CDR2 SNEGSKA (reference sequence). V was clipped by 0 bases and J by 5 bases; unmatched bases: 21. The CDR3 loop spans 21 amino acids.

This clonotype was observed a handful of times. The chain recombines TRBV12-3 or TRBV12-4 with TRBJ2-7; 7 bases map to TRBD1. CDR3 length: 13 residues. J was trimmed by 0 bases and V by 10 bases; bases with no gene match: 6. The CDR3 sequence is CATAQGSSYEQYF. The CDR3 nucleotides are TGTGCCACTGCACAGGGGTCCTCCTACGAGCAGTACTTC.

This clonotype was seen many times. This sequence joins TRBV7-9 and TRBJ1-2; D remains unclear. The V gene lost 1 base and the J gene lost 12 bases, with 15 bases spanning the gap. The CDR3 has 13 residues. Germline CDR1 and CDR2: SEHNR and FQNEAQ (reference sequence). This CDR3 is CASSLGHTPAHTF. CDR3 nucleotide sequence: TGTGCCAGCAGCTTAGGACATACTCCCGCTCACACCTTC.

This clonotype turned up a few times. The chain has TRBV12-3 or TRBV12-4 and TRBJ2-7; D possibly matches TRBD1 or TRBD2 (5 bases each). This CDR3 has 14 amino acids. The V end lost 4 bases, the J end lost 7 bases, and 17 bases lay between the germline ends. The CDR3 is CASSSGDGPQEQYF. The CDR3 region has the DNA TGTGCCAGCAGTTCCGGGGACGGGCCCCAGGAGCAGTACTTC.

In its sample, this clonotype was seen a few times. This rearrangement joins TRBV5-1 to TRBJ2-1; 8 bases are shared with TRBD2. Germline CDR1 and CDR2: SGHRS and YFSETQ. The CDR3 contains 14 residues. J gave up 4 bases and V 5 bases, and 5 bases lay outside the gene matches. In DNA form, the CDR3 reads TGCGCCAGCAGTTCAGCGGGAGATTACAATGAGCAGTTCTTC. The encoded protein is CASSSAGDYNEQFF.

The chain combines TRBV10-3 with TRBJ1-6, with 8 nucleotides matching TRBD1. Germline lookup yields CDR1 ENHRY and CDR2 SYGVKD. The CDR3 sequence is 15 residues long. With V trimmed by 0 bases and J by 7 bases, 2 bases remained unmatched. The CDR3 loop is CAISESQGANSPLHF. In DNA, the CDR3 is TGTGCCATCAGTGAGTCCCAGGGGGCAAATTCACCCCTCCACTTT.

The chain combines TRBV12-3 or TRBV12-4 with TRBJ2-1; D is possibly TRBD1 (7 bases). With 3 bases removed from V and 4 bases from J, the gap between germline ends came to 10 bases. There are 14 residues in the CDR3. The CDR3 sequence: CASSFQGGYNEQFF. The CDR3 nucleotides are TGTGCCAGCAGTTTCCAGGGGGGATACAATGAGCAGTTCTTC.